This T cell receptor (beta chain) was recovered during a study of CD8+ T cells in alopecia areata. Whole-study results and caveats: Scalp sequencing also captures normal skin's resident alphabeta T cells.

The sequencing template was cDNA reverse transcribed from extracted RNA. Libraries were prepared by immunoSEQ multiplex PCR; TCRdb keeps only in-frame clonotypes and omits some of them. The sample has approximately 99,000 clones, approximately 60% seen once. This clone occurred a few times. Its target is unknown. The CDR3 sequence is 13 residues long. CDR1 and CDR2 (germline): MRHNA, SNTAGT. V lost 3 bases and J 0 bases, leaving 4 bases between the germline ends. This chain connects TRBV6-4 to TRBJ2-3; D remains ambiguous. Material: CD8+ T cells sorted from blood. The clonotype originates from a human donor in good health. For the CDR3, the DNA is TGTGCCAGCAGTGAGGGCAGCACAGATACGCAGTATTTT. Encoded protein: CASSEGSTDTQYF.